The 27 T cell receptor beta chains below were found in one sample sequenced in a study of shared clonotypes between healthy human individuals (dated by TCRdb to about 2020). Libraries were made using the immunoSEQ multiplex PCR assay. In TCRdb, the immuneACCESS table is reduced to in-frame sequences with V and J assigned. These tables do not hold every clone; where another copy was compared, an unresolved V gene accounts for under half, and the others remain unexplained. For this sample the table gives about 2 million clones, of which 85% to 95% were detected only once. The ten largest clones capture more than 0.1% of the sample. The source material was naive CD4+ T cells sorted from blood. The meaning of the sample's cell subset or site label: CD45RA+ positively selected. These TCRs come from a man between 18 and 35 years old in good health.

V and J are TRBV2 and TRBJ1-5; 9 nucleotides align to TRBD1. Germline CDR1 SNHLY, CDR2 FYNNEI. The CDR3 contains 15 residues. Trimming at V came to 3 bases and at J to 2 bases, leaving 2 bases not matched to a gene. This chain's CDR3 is CASSDRTGGNQPQHF. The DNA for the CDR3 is TGTGCCAGCAGTGACCGGACAGGGGGCAATCAGCCCCAGCATTTT.

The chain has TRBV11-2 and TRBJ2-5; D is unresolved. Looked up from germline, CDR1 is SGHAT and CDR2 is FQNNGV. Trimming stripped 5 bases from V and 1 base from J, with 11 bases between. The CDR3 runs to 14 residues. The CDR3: CASSLLGLQETQYF. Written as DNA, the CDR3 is TGTGCCAGCAGCCTACTGGGCCTCCAAGAGACCCAGTACTTC.

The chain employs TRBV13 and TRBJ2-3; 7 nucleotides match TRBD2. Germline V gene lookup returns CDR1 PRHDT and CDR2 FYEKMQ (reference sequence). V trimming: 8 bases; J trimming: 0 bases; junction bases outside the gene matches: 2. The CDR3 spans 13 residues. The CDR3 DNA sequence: TGTGCCAGCCGGCGGGAGAGCACAGATACGCAGTATTTT. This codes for CASRRESTDTQYF.

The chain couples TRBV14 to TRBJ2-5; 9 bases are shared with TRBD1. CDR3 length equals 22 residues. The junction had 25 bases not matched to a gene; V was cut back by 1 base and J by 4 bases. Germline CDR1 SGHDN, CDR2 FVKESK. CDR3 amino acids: CASSQGGPRSWTGAGQRETQYF. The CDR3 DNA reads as TGTGCCAGCAGCCAAGGGGGGCCCCGAAGCTGGACAGGGGCCGGTCAAAGAGAGACCCAGTACTTC. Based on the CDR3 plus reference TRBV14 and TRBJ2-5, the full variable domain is EAGVTQFPSHSVIEKGQTVTLRCDPISGHDNLYWYRRVMGKEIKFLLHFVKESKQDESGMPNNRFLAERTGGTYSTLKVQPAELEDSGVYFCASSQGGPRSWTGAGQRETQYFGPGTRLLVL.

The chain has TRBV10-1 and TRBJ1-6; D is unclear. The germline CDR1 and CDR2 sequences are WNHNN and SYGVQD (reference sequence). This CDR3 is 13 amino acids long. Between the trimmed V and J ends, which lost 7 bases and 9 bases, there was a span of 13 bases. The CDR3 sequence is CASKEDRTSPLHF. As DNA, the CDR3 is TGCGCCAGCAAGGAAGACCGGACTTCACCCCTCCACTTT.

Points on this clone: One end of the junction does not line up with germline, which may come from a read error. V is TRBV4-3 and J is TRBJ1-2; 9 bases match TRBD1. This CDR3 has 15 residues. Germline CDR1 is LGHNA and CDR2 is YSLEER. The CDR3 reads CASSQQQGANFGYTF. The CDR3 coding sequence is TGCGCCAGCAGCCAACAACAGGGGGCCAACTTTGGCTACACCTTC.

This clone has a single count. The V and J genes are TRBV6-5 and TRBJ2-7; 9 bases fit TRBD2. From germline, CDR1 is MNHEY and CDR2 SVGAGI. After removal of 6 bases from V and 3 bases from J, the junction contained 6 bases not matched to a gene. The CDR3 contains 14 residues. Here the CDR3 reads CASRRGGNSYEQYF. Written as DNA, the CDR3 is TGTGCCAGCAGGCGGGGGGGCAACAGCTACGAGCAGTACTTC.

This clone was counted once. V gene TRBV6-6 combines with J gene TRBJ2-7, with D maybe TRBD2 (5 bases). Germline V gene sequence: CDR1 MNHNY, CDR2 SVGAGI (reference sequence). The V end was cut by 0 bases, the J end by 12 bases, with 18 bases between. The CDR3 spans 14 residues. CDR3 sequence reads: CASSYSAGAGPSYF. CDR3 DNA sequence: TGTGCCAGCAGTTACTCGGCCGGCGCGGGTCCCTCGTACTTC.

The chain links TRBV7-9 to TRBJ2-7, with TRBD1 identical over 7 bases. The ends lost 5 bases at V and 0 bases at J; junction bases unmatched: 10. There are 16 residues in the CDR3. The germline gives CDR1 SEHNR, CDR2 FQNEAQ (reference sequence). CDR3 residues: CASSLTTGRSSYEQYF. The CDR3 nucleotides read TGTGCCAGCAGCCTAACGACAGGGCGCAGCTCCTACGAGCAGTACTTC. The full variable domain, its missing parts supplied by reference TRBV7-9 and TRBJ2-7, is DTGVSQNPRHKITKRGQNVTFRCDPISEHNRLYWYRQTLGQGPEFLTYFQNEAQLEKSRLLSDRFSAERPKGSFSTLEIQRTEQGDSAMYLCASSLTTGRSSYEQYFGPGTRLTVT.

The CDR3 protein is CAWSTGVGNTIYF. CDR3 bases: TGTGCCTGGAGTACAGGGGTAGGAAACACCATATATTTT. The rearrangement uses TRBV30 and TRBJ1-3, with TRBD1 matching over 7 bases. The CDR3 length is 13 residues. Germline-derived CDR1 and CDR2 are GTSNPN and SVGIG (reference sequence). V dropped 2 bases and J dropped 4; count of bases not matched to a gene: 2.

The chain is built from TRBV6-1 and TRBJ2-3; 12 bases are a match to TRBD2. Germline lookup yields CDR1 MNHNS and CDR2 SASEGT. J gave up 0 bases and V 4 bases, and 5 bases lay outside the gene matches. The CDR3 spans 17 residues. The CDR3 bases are TGTGCCAGCAGTGCGGGACTAGCGGGTACTAGCACAGATACGCAGTATTTT. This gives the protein CASSAGLAGTSTDTQYF.

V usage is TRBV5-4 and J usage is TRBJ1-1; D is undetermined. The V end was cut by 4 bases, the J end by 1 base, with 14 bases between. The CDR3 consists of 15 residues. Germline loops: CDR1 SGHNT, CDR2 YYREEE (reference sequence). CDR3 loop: CASSTPDGQNTEAFF. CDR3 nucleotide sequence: TGTGCCAGCAGCACCCCGGACGGGCAGAACACTGAAGCTTTCTTT.

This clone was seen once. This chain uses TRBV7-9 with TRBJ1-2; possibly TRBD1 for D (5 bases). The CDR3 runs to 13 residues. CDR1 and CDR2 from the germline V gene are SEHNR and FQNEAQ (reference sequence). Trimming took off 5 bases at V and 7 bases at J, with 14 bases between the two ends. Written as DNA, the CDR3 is TGTGCCAGCAGCGCATCCGGGACCGCTGGCTACACCTTC. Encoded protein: CASSASGTAGYTF.

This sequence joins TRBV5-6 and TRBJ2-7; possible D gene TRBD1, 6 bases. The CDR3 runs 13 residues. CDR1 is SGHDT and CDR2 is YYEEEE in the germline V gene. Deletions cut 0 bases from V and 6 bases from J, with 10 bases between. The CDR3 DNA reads TGTGCCAGCAGCTTGGCAGGGGTGGCCGAGCAGTACTTC. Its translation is CASSLAGVAEQYF.

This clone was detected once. CDR3 in amino acids: CASSFPSGTDTQYF. CDR3 sequence (DNA): TGCGCCAGCAGCTTCCCCTCCGGCACAGATACGCAGTATTTT. The V gene is TRBV5-1, the J gene TRBJ2-3; D is unclear. Germline CDR1 is SGHRS and CDR2 is YFSETQ. The CDR3 loop spans 14 amino acids. The V and J ends lost 2 bases and 1 base respectively, with 8 bases between them. Filled out from reference TRBV5-1 and TRBJ2-3, the complete variable domain reads KAGVTQTPRYLIKTRGQQVTLSCSPISGHRSVSWYQQTPGQGLQFLFEYFSETQRNKGNFPGRFSGRQFSNSRSEMNVSTLELGDSALYLCASSFPSGTDTQYFGPGTRLTVL.

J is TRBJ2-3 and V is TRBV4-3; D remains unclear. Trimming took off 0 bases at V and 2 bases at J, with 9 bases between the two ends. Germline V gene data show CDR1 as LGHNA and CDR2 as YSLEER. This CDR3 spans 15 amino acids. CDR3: CASSQDNLPTDTQYF. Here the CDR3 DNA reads TGCGCCAGCAGCCAAGATAACCTCCCCACAGATACGCAGTATTTT.

CDR3 loop: CATSSGGAFYEQYF. For the CDR3, the DNA is TGTGCCACCAGCAGTGGGGGGGCGTTTTACGAGCAGTACTTC. The V gene is TRBV15, the J gene TRBJ2-7; D perhaps matches TRBD2 (7 bases). V shed 3 bases and J shed 4 bases, with 13 bases lying between them. The germline gives CDR1 LNHNV, CDR2 YYDKDF (reference sequence). The length of the CDR3 is 14 residues.

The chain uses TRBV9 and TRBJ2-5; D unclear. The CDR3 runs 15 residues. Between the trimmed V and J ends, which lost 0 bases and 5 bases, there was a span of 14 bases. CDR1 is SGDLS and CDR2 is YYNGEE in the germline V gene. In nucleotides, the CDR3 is TGTGCCAGCAGCGTAGCACCCACCAAAGGGGAGACCCAGTACTTC. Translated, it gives CASSVAPTKGETQYF.

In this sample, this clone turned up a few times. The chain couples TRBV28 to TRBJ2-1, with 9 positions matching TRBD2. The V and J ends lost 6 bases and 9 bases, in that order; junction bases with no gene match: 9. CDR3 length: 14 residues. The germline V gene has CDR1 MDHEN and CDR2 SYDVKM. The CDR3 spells CASSRRGGSSEQFF. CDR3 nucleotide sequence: TGTGCCAGCAGCCGGCGGGGGGGTTCCAGTGAGCAGTTCTTC.

The CDR3 DNA reads as TGTGCCAGCAACCCCAGGACTAGCCAGAACAATGAGCAGTTCTTC. Residues: CASNPRTSQNNEQFF. This chain links TRBV6-5 with TRBJ2-1; 8 bases align to TRBD2. There are 15 residues in the CDR3. Germline V lookup: CDR1 MNHEY, CDR2 SVGAGI. V shed 7 bases and J 5 bases; nucleotides not matched to a gene: 10.

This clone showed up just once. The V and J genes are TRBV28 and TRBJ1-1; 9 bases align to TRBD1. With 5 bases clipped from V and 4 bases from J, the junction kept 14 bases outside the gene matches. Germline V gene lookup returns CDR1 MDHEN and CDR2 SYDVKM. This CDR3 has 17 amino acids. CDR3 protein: CASSDVVNRGPCTEAFF. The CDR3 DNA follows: TGTGCCAGCAGTGATGTTGTGAACAGGGGGCCGTGCACTGAAGCTTTCTTT.

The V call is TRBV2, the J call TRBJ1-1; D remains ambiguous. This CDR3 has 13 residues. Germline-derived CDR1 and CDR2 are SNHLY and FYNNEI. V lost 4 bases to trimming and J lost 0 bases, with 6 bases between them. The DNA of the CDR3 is TGTGCCAGCAGTGTATCAGTGAACACTGAAGCTTTCTTT. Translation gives CASSVSVNTEAFF. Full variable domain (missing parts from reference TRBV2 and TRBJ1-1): EPEVTQTPSHQVTQMGQEVILRCVPISNHLYFYWYRQILGQKVEFLVSFYNNEISEKSEIFDDQFSVERPDGSNFTLKIRSTKLEDSAMYFCASSVSVNTEAFFGQGTRLTVV.

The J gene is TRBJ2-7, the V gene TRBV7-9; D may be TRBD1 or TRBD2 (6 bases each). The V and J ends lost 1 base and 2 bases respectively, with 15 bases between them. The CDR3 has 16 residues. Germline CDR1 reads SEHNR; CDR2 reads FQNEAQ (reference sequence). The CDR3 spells CASSLGWGAQTYEQYF. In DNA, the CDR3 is TGTGCCAGCAGCTTAGGGTGGGGGGCGCAAACCTACGAGCAGTACTTC.

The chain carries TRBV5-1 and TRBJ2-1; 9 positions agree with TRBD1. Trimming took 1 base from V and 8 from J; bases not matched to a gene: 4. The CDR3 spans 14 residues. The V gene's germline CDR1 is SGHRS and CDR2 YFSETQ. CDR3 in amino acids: CASSLWGQGDEQFF. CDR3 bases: TGCGCCAGCAGCTTGTGGGGACAGGGCGATGAGCAGTTCTTC. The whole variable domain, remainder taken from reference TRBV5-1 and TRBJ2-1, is KAGVTQTPRYLIKTRGQQVTLSCSPISGHRSVSWYQQTPGQGLQFLFEYFSETQRNKGNFPGRFSGRQFSNSRSEMNVSTLELGDSALYLCASSLWGQGDEQFFGPGTRLTVL.

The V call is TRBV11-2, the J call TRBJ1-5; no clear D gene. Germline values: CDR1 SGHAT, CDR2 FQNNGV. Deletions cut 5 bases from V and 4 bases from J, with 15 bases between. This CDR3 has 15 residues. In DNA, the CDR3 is TGTGCCAGCAGCCCCAGTGGAGGGAAGAATCAGCCCCAGCATTTT. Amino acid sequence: CASSPSGGKNQPQHF. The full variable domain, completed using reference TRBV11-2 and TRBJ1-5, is EAGVAQSPRYKIIEKRQSVAFWCNPISGHATLYWYQQILGQGPKLLIQFQNNGVVDDSQLPKDRFSAERLKGVDSTLKIQPAKLEDSAVYLCASSPSGGKNQPQHFGDGTRLSIL.

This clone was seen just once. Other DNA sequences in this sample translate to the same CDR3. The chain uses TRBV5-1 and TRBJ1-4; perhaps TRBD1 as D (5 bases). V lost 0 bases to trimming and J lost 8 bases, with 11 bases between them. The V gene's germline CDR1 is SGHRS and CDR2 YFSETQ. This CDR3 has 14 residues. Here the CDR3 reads CASSLGQGGEKLFF. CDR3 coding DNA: TGCGCCAGCAGCTTGGGGCAGGGTGGCGAAAAACTGTTTTTT.

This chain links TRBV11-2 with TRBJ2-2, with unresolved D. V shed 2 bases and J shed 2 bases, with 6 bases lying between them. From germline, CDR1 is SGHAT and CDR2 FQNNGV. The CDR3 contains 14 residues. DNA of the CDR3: TGTGCCAGCAGCTTACTCTACAACACCGGGGAGCTGTTTTTT. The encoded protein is CASSLLYNTGELFF.